The 31 T cell receptor beta chains listed next were all sequenced from one sample in a study of CD8+ T cells in alopecia areata. RNA was extracted and reverse transcribed into cDNA as the sequencing template. Using immunoSEQ multiplex PCR, the repertoire was profiled, and TCRdb retains in-frame clones only, with some absent. The table has 140,000 to 150,000 clones, about 60% seen once. The material was CD4+ T cells sorted from blood, obtained at week 0. These receptor sequences come from a human donor with alopecia areata.

This chain connects TRBV18 to TRBJ1-2, with TRBD1 as a possible D gene (5 bases). Trimming shortened V by 3 bases and J by 2 bases, and 7 bases separated the two germline ends. Germline CDR1 and CDR2: KGHSH and LQKENI. The CDR3 is made up of 13 amino acids. The CDR3 DNA sequence: TGTGCCAGCTCACCGACAGAGAACTATGGCTACACCTTC. This codes for CASSPTENYGYTF.

DNA for the CDR3: TGTGCCAGCAGCTTCCTAGCAGGGCATGGGGACACTGAAGCTTTCTTT. It yields the protein CASSFLAGHGDTEAFF. The V gene is TRBV7-9, the J gene TRBJ1-1, with D possibly matching TRBD1 (5 bases). CDR3 length equals 16 residues. Trimming removed 3 bases at V and 3 bases at J, with 17 bases between. CDR1 is SEHNR and CDR2 is FQNEAQ in the germline V gene (reference sequence). Combining the CDR3 with reference TRBV7-9 and TRBJ1-1 gives the whole variable domain DTGVSQNPRHKITKRGQNVTFRCDPISEHNRLYWYRQTLGQGPEFLTYFQNEAQLEKSRLLSDRFSAERPKGSFSTLEIQRTEQGDSAMYLCASSFLAGHGDTEAFFGQGTRLTVV.

The rearrangement joins TRBV19 to TRBJ2-7, with 7 bases fitting TRBD1. The CDR3 is 12 amino acids. V gave up 10 bases and J gave up 5 bases; unmatched junction bases: 8. Germline V gene lookup returns CDR1 LNHDA and CDR2 SQIVND (reference sequence). The DNA of the CDR3 is TGTGCCATCTCCGGGACAGTAAACGAGCAGTACTTC. Residues: CAISGTVNEQYF.

J is TRBJ2-2 and V is TRBV4-3; D possibly corresponds to TRBD1 (6 bases). The CDR3 runs to 14 residues. CDR1 and CDR2 from the germline V gene are LGHNA and YSLEER. V lost 3 bases, J lost 5 bases, and 10 bases lay in between. The CDR3 DNA is TGCGCCAGCAGCCAGATACAGGGAACCGGGGAGCTGTTTTTT. This codes for CASSQIQGTGELFF.

Worth noting for this clone: The sample carries other DNA sequences with the same CDR3. The chain is built from TRBV29-1 and TRBJ1-1, with 9 bases matching TRBD1. Trimming removed 7 bases from V and 1 base from J; junction bases left unmatched: 4. The CDR3 is made up of 13 amino acids. Germline CDR1 and CDR2: SQVTM and ANQGSEA. CDR3 bases: TGCAGCGCAGGACAGGGGCGGAACACTGAAGCTTTCTTT. Its protein product is CSAGQGRNTEAFF.

This clone has just a few counts. This chain links TRBV2 with TRBJ1-6; TRBD1 might be the D (6 bases). Trimming stripped 5 bases from V and 4 bases from J, with 15 bases between. This CDR3 is 16 amino acids long. Germline CDR1 and CDR2: SNHLY and FYNNEI. The chain's CDR3 is CASSIRDIRYNSPLHF. CDR3 DNA sequence: TGTGCCAGCAGTATCCGGGACATTCGTTATAATTCACCCCTCCACTTT.

This clone was observed a few times. The chain employs TRBV29-1 and TRBJ1-2; maybe TRBD1 (5 bases). The CDR3 runs 12 residues. Germline V gene data show CDR1 as SQVTM and CDR2 as ANQGSEA. CDR3 coding DNA: TGCAGTGGCGGAGGACAAGCGCATGGCTACACCTTC. Protein: CSGGGQAHGYTF.

Only a few counts were recorded for this clone. Other DNA sequences in this specimen translate into the identical CDR3. V usage is TRBV7-9 and J usage is TRBJ2-2; D unclear. CDR3 length: 13 amino acids. The V and J ends lost 0 bases and 5 bases respectively, with 4 bases between them. Germline assignment: CDR1 SEHNR and CDR2 FQNEAQ (reference sequence). The CDR3 DNA sequence: TGTGCCAGCAGCTTAGCGGGTACCGGGGAGCTGTTTTTT. It translates to CASSLAGTGELFF.

Turning to this clone: At one boundary the junction diverges from the germline segment, which might be a read error. The chain has TRBV4-2 and TRBJ1-4; no clear D. The CDR3 covers 15 residues. CDR1 is LGHNA, CDR2 YNFKEQ, per germline. The CDR3 nucleotides are TGTGCCAGCAGCCAAGATAGGTTACCTAACGAAAAACTGTTTTTT. It yields the protein CASSQDRLPNEKLFF.

This clone has just a few counts. The chain recombines TRBV7-9 with TRBJ2-5; 9 bases are shared with TRBD2. Germline CDR1 reads SEHNR; CDR2 reads FQNEAQ (reference sequence). This CDR3 region has 14 residues. V gave up 7 bases and J gave up 5 bases; unmatched junction bases: 8. CDR3 in amino acids: CASTPSGGPETQYF. The CDR3 DNA sequence: TGTGCCAGCACCCCGAGCGGGGGGCCGGAGACCCAGTACTTC.

This clone was seen a single time. The same CDR3 also results from other DNA sequences found in this sample. The chain combines TRBV29-1 with TRBJ2-1; D is unresolved. Germline lookup yields CDR1 SQVTM and CDR2 ANQGSEA. The CDR3 has 11 amino acids. V was trimmed by 4 bases and J by 4 bases, leaving 5 bases between them. As DNA, the CDR3 is TGCAGCGTTGGGGGATACAATGAGCAGTTCTTC. Protein product: CSVGGYNEQFF.

The chain joins TRBV29-1 to TRBJ2-6; possible D gene TRBD2, 6 bases. Germline CDR1 is SQVTM and CDR2 is ANQGSEA. The CDR3 extends over 15 amino acids. Between the trimmed V and J ends, which lost 6 bases and 3 bases, there was a span of 15 bases. In DNA form, the CDR3 reads TGCAGCGTGACACAGGAGGGTCTTGGGGCCAACGTCCTGACTTTC. It encodes CSVTQEGLGANVLTF.

The chain uses TRBV30 and TRBJ1-2; TRBD1 might be the D (5 bases). The CDR3 totals 13 residues. Between the trimmed V and J ends, which lost 1 base and 8 bases, there was a span of 14 bases. Per germline, CDR1 GTSNPN and CDR2 SVGIG (reference sequence). The CDR3 region has the DNA TGTGCCTGGAGTGCGGGCAGGGTTGGAGGCTACACCTTC. It translates to CAWSAGRVGGYTF.

This clone has only a few counts. The J gene is TRBJ2-3, the V gene TRBV2; D might be TRBD1 (6 bases). Germline lookup yields CDR1 SNHLY and CDR2 FYNNEI. Trimming left V 6 bases short and J 3 bases short, with 10 bases between. There are 13 residues in the CDR3. The chain's CDR3 is CASRGARTDTQYF. DNA for the CDR3: TGTGCCAGCAGGGGGGCTAGGACAGATACGCAGTATTTT.

V and J are TRBV4-1 and TRBJ1-1, with 10 nucleotides matching TRBD1. The CDR3 has 16 amino acids. With V trimmed by 6 bases and J by 4 bases, 11 bases remained unmatched. Looked up from germline, CDR1 is MGHRA and CDR2 is YSYEKL. The CDR3 DNA reads as TGCGCCAGCAGACTCACAATGACAGGGGGCCTCACTGAAGCTTTCTTT. The encoded protein is CASRLTMTGGLTEAFF.

This clone was seen once. The chain uses TRBV7-6 and TRBJ2-4; D is possibly TRBD1 or TRBD2 (6 bases each). V was trimmed by 5 bases and J by 7 bases, leaving 12 bases between them. From germline, CDR1 is SGHVS and CDR2 FNYEAQ. CDR3 length: 13 residues. The CDR3 DNA reads as TGTGCCAGCAGCCCCGGAGGGGGGAACATTCAGTACTTC. This translates into CASSPGGGNIQYF.

The genes are TRBV25-1 and TRBJ2-1; TRBD2 matches 13 bases. Trimming removed 5 bases from V and 0 bases from J; junction bases left unmatched: 7. CDR3 length: 18 amino acids. CDR1 and CDR2 (germline): MGHDK, SYGVNS. For the CDR3, the DNA is TGTGCCAGCAGTTCCTTCGGACTAGCGGGGGTCTCCTACAATGAGCAGTTCTTC. Translation: CASSSFGLAGVSYNEQFF. Combining the CDR3 with reference TRBV25-1 and TRBJ2-1 gives the whole variable domain EADIYQTPRYLVIGTGKKITLECSQTMGHDKMYWYQQDPGMELHLIHYSYGVNSTEKGDLSSESTVSRIRTEHFPLTLESARPSHTSQYLCASSSFGLAGVSYNEQFFGPGTRLTVL.

The chain recombines TRBV29-1 with TRBJ1-2; TRBD1 aligns across 7 bases. The CDR3 has 15 residues. Germline CDR1 and CDR2: SQVTM and ANQGSEA. Losses at the gene ends were 4 bases for V and 0 bases for J; bases not matched to a gene: 8. The CDR3 DNA sequence: TGCAGCGTTGGGTTCGGGACAGTCCCTAACTATGGCTACACCTTC. Protein sequence: CSVGFGTVPNYGYTF.

The chain carries TRBV29-1 and TRBJ2-7; no firm D call. Germline lookup yields CDR1 SQVTM and CDR2 ANQGSEA. The CDR3 has 12 amino acids. V gave up 7 bases and J gave up 6 bases, with 16 bases separating them. CDR3 DNA: TGCAGCGCGAGCCGCTGGGTCGGCGAGCAGTACTTC. It is translated as CSASRWVGEQYF.

This clone was counted only a few times. The CDR3 loop reads CASSLGGGTGELFF. CDR3 coding DNA: TGTGCCAGCAGCTTGGGTGGGGGCACCGGGGAGCTGTTTTTT. The chain combines TRBV5-4 with TRBJ2-2; D is perhaps TRBD1 or TRBD2 (5 bases each). CDR1 and CDR2 (germline): SGHNT, YYREEE (reference sequence). The CDR3 has 14 residues. V lost 0 bases, J lost 4 bases, and 7 bases lay in between.

This clone has a single count. This chain links TRBV25-1 with TRBJ1-2; a weak D match, TRBD1 (5 bases). CDR3 length: 13 amino acids. The germline V gene encodes CDR1 MGHDK and CDR2 SYGVNS. Trimming took off 2 bases at V and 4 bases at J, with 8 bases between the two ends. CDR3 sequence: CASSEQGGYGYTF. DNA of the CDR3: TGTGCCAGCAGTGAACAGGGTGGCTATGGCTACACCTTC.

In DNA, the CDR3 is TGTGCCAGCCTCTTTGGGGAGGCGAGAGCGCAGTATTTT. Translating gives CASLFGEARAQYF. The chain employs TRBV7-9 and TRBJ2-3; D might be TRBD2 (6 bases). The CDR3 length is 13 residues. Germline lookup yields CDR1 SEHNR and CDR2 FQNEAQ (reference sequence). V lost 8 bases to trimming and J lost 10 bases, with 19 bases between them.

V gene TRBV27 combines with J gene TRBJ2-2; D remains unclear. Germline lookup yields CDR1 MNHEY and CDR2 SMNVEV (reference sequence). The CDR3 has 14 amino acids. V lost 2 bases and J 4 bases, leaving 8 bases between the germline ends. The chain's CDR3 is CASSLAPFTGELFF. The CDR3 nucleotides read TGTGCCAGCAGTTTAGCCCCATTCACCGGGGAGCTGTTTTTT.

This chain uses TRBV29-1 with TRBJ2-1; D gene unclear. Germline V lookup: CDR1 SQVTM, CDR2 ANQGSEA. The V end lost 1 base, the J end lost 9 bases, and 7 bases lay between the germline ends. This CDR3 has 11 amino acids. DNA for the CDR3: TGCAGCGTTGAAGTTAATATTGAGCAGTTCTTC. It codes for CSVEVNIEQFF.

The CDR3 sequence is CAWSVQAGNTIYF. The CDR3 nucleotides read TGTGCCTGGAGTGTTCAAGCTGGAAACACCATATATTTT. The gene calls are TRBV30 and TRBJ1-3; D unclear. V was clipped by 0 bases and J by 2 bases, with 5 bases between them. Germline CDR1 and CDR2: GTSNPN and SVGIG (reference sequence). This CDR3 is 13 amino acids long.

The chain joins TRBV29-1 to TRBJ2-5, with 10 bases lining up with TRBD2. The CDR3 runs to 16 residues. Germline assignment: CDR1 SQVTM and CDR2 ANQGSEA. V was pared by 6 bases and J by 5 bases, with 15 bases of the junction left unmatched. The CDR3 is CSVVRLAGLEWETQYF. CDR3 DNA: TGCAGCGTCGTACGACTAGCGGGCCTGGAGTGGGAGACCCAGTACTTC. The full variable domain, rest sourced from reference TRBV29-1 and TRBJ2-5, is SAVISQKPSRDICQRGTSLTIQCQVDSQVTMMFWYRQQPGQSLTLIATANQGSEATYESGFVIDKFPISRPNLTFSTLTVSNMSPEDSSIYLCSVVRLAGLEWETQYFGPGTRLLVL.

This chain links TRBV5-1 with TRBJ1-6, with 7 bases fitting TRBD1. Germline CDR1 reads SGHRS; CDR2 reads YFSETQ. CDR3 length: 13 amino acids. The V segment lost 4 bases and the J segment 7 bases; nucleotides outside the gene matches: 2. CDR3 sequence: CASSPGQNSPLHF. The DNA for the CDR3 is TGCGCCAGCAGCCCGGGACAGAATTCACCCCTCCACTTT.

This clone occurred once. The chain couples TRBV4-3 to TRBJ1-4, with D hard to call. The CDR3 covers 12 residues. Germline CDR1 is LGHNA and CDR2 is YSLEER. The V and J ends lost 1 base and 6 bases respectively, with 3 bases between them. The CDR3 is CASSQVDEKLFF. The CDR3 DNA sequence: TGCGCCAGCAGCCAAGTAGATGAAAAACTGTTTTTT.

This chain uses TRBV4-3 with TRBJ1-6; TRBD1 is a possible D gene (5 bases). Trimming shortened V by 0 bases and J by 6 bases, and 9 bases separated the two germline ends. The CDR3 sequence is 15 residues long. Germline CDR1 LGHNA, CDR2 YSLEER. The CDR3 region is CASSQDPQGNSPLHF. The CDR3 DNA reads as TGCGCCAGCAGCCAAGACCCTCAGGGTAATTCACCCCTCCACTTT.

V is TRBV5-6 and J is TRBJ2-5, with 7 bases matching TRBD2. The germline V gene has CDR1 SGHDT and CDR2 YYEEEE. The CDR3 contains 16 residues. V shed 3 bases, J shed 0 bases, and the junction held 8 bases outside the gene matches. The CDR3 DNA reads as TGTGCCAGCAGCTCCCTCTTGGGGGGGTACCAAGAGACCCAGTACTTC. Amino acids: CASSSLLGGYQETQYF.

The V gene is TRBV4-1, the J gene TRBJ2-3, with 14 bases matching TRBD2. CDR3 length equals 20 residues. J gave up 0 bases and V 0 bases, and 8 bases lay outside the gene matches. Germline assignment: CDR1 MGHRA and CDR2 YSYEKL. CDR3: CASSQDRTSGGSSSTDTQYF. As DNA, the CDR3 is TGCGCCAGCAGCCAAGATAGGACTAGCGGGGGGTCTTCTAGCACAGATACGCAGTATTTT.